The rows below give T cell receptor beta chains drawn from one sample of a study of blood T cell repertoires in COVID-19. The table came from immunoSEQ multiplex PCR; TCRdb's copy has only in-frame clones and leaves some out. The sample contains about 280,000 clones, 82% of which appear only once. Sequenced sample: PBMCs or T cells enriched from blood (not recorded which). The receptors shown here come from a man aged 35-49 years who had been exposed to COVID-19. CDR3s include the opening cysteine and the closing phenylalanine or tryptophan. The D gene is left open where the match is weak. Size is stated for part of the rows, as once, few or many counts, or as a class when the clone is expanded.

d_call clone_size j_call v_call cdr3_aa cdr3_nt
. . TRBJ2-7 TRBV7-3 CASSPPQGGDYEQYF TGTGCCAGCAGCCCCCCTCAGGGAGGAGACTACGAGCAGTACTTC
. . TRBJ2-2 TRBV29-1 CSVTGLYTGELFF TGCAGCGTTACAGGCCTTTACACCGGGGAGCTGTTTTTT
TRBD1 . TRBJ1-1 TRBV2 CARQGAFMNTEAFF TGTGCCAGACAGGGGGCGTTCATGAACACTGAAGCTTTCTTT
TRBD1 few TRBJ1-5 TRBV7-8 CASSLATGGQPQHF TGTGCCAGCAGCTTAGCAACAGGGGGTCAGCCCCAGCATTTT
. . TRBJ2-1 TRBV7-3 CARQMSSYNEQFF TGTGCCAGACAGATGAGCTCCTACAATGAGCAGTTCTTC
. . TRBJ2-1 TRBV27 CASSLTVLWAEQFF TGTGCCAGCAGCCTTACTGTTTTGTGGGCCGAGCAGTTCTTC
TRBD2 once TRBJ2-1 TRBV9 CASSVGLAGWGDEQFF TGTGCCAGCAGCGTCGGACTAGCGGGATGGGGCGATGAGCAGTTCTTC
. . TRBJ1-2 TRBV23-1 CASSLRFLTYGYTF TGCGCCAGCAGTCTACGGTTTCTCACCTATGGCTACACCTTC
TRBD1 . TRBJ1-3 TRBV11-3 CASSGGWAVTGDHSGNTIYF TGTGCCAGCAGCGGAGGTTGGGCCGTAACAGGGGACCACTCTGGAAACACCATATATTTT
TRBD1 . TRBJ2-5 TRBV29-1 CSVGTAIQETQYF TGCAGCGTGGGGACAGCTATCCAAGAGACCCAGTACTTC
TRBD2 . TRBJ2-1 TRBV7-9 CASSLEIRPTSLSYNEQFF TGTGCCAGCAGCTTAGAAATTAGGCCGACTAGCCTCTCCTACAATGAGCAGTTCTTC
. . TRBJ1-6 TRBV7-3 CASSLMSRGNSPLHF TGTGCCAGCAGCTTAATGTCCCGGGGAAATTCACCCCTCCACTTT
. . TRBJ2-7 TRBV2 CASSARYEQYF TGTGCCAGCAGTGCCCGCTACGAGCAGTACTTC
TRBD2 . TRBJ2-5 TRBV29-1 CSVLGLAGGRQETQYF TGCAGCGTTTTGGGACTAGCGGGAGGGCGTCAAGAGACCCAGTACTTC
. . TRBJ1-4 TRBV19 CASSIGGGAATNEKLFF TGTGCCAGTAGTATAGGGGGGGGTGCGGCAACTAATGAAAAACTGTTTTTT
TRBD1 . TRBJ1-6 TRBV11-2 CASSLGSGQDNSPLHF TGTGCCAGCAGCTTAGGCTCCGGACAGGATAATTCACCCCTCCACTTT
. . TRBJ1-2 TRBV19 CASTGMLTGLVNYGYTF TGTGCCAGTACGGGGATGCTAACGGGACTGGTTAACTATGGCTACACCTTC
TRBD2 . TRBJ2-1 TRBV7-2 CASSLGRWAGGYNEQFF TGTGCCAGCAGCTTAGGCCGATGGGCGGGAGGGTACAATGAGCAGTTCTTC
. . TRBJ1-2 TRBV12-3/TRBV12-4 CASSPYTGYGYTF TGTGCCAGCAGTCCTTATACAGGCTATGGCTACACCTTC
TRBD1 . TRBJ1-1 TRBV10-3 CAIEGNRGRGTEAFF TGTGCCATCGAGGGGAACAGGGGAAGGGGCACTGAAGCTTTCTTT
. . TRBJ1-3 TRBV19 CATAPPGVGNTIYF TGTGCCACCGCACCTCCAGGGGTCGGAAACACCATATATTTT
TRBD1 . TRBJ2-7 TRBV5-1 CASSLTGTGQYYEQYF TGCGCCAGCAGCTTGACTGGGACAGGGCAATACTACGAGCAGTACTTC
. . TRBJ2-5 TRBV28 CASSPLGQAQETQYF TGTGCCAGCAGTCCACTGGGGCAGGCCCAAGAGACCCAGTACTTC
TRBD2 . TRBJ2-7 TRBV10-1 CASSRAGGPVQYF TGCGCCAGCAGTAGAGCGGGAGGGCCGGTGCAGTACTTC
TRBD2 few TRBJ2-5 TRBV4-1 CASSQHSGSETQYF TGCGCCAGCAGCCAACATAGCGGGAGTGAGACCCAGTACTTC
TRBD1 . TRBJ1-2 TRBV19 CASRPQAPGQGVYTF TGTGCCAGTAGGCCCCAGGCCCCCGGACAGGGGGTATACACCTTC
. . TRBJ2-1 TRBV9 CASSASPGQSGEQFF TGTGCCAGCAGCGCCTCCCCGGGCCAATCGGGGGAGCAGTTCTTC
TRBD1 . TRBJ2-1 TRBV18 CASSPGTGSMYEQFF TGTGCCAGCTCACCCGGGACAGGGTCTATGTATGAGCAGTTCTTC
TRBD1 few TRBJ2-3 TRBV5-8 CASSRTGQGRTDTQYF TGTGCCAGCAGCCGAACGGGACAGGGGCGCACAGATACGCAGTATTTT
TRBD2 . TRBJ2-5 TRBV5-4 CASSSLLAGDAETQYF TGTGCCAGCAGCAGCTTGCTAGCGGGAGATGCTGAGACCCAGTACTTC
. . TRBJ1-1 TRBV7-8 CASSPRAEAFF TGTGCCAGCAGCCCCAGGGCTGAAGCTTTCTTT
TRBD1 . TRBJ1-1 TRBV18 CASSPTGETEAFF TGTGCCAGCTCACCGACAGGGGAAACTGAAGCTTTCTTT
. . TRBJ2-1 TRBV9 CASSLRGDTSYNEQFF TGTGCCAGCAGCCTCAGAGGGGACACATCCTACAATGAGCAGTTCTTC
TRBD1 . TRBJ1-2 TRBV7-3 CASSLGGTGVGYGYTF TGTGCCAGCAGCTTAGGTGGGACAGGGGTCGGTTATGGCTACACCTTC
TRBD1 . TRBJ1-4 TRBV12-5 CASGLGQGREKLFF TGTGCTAGTGGTTTGGGACAGGGTCGCGAAAAACTGTTTTTT
TRBD1 once TRBJ1-3 TRBV4-1 CASSQGGRGQGPWKHHSTIYF TGCGCCAGCAGCCAAGGGGGAAGGGGACAGGGTCCCTGGAAACACCATTCCACCATATATTTT
. . TRBJ2-2 TRBV30 CAWMISSTGELFF TGTGCCTGGATGATTAGTTCCACCGGGGAGCTGTTTTTT
TRBD2 . TRBJ2-1 TRBV11-3 CASSLGAGAGNEQFF TGTGCCAGCAGCTTAGGGGCGGGAGCGGGCAATGAGCAGTTCTTC
. once TRBJ2-1 TRBV11-2 CASSGGWDEQFF TGTGCCAGCAGCGGAGGGTGGGATGAGCAGTTCTTC
. few TRBJ1-5 TRBV30 CAWSGGGNQPQHF TGTGCCTGGAGTGGCGGGGGCAATCAGCCCCAGCATTTT
TRBD2 . TRBJ2-1 TRBV30 CAWSGERTSGRGSYNEQFF TGTGCCTGGAGTGGGGAAAGGACTAGCGGGAGGGGCTCCTACAATGAGCAGTTCTTC
. . TRBJ1-3 TRBV11-2 CASSLGDWSSGNTIYF TGTGCCAGCAGCTTAGGGGACTGGAGCTCTGGAAACACCATATATTTT
. . TRBJ1-6 TRBV19 CASGDVGPPLHF TGTGCCAGCGGGGATGTAGGTCCACCCCTCCACTTT
. . TRBJ1-1 TRBV4-1 CASSQDLGEAEAFF TGCGCCAGCAGCCAAGATCTTGGGGAGGCTGAAGCTTTCTTT
. . TRBJ2-7 TRBV24-1 CATSDSSSYEQYF TGTGCCACCAGTGATTCCTCTTCTTACGAGCAGTACTTC